These T cell receptor beta chains were read from a single sample in a study of cytomegalovirus exposure and HLA in healthy donors. Method: immunoSEQ multiplex PCR; TCRdb's copy keeps in-frame clones and lacks some. The sample totals about 70,000 clones; its top ten clones hold roughly 2.4%. Material for sequencing was PBMCs. The receptor source for this set is a female donor in good health and CMV-seropositive. Both conserved end residues are part of each CDR3.

v_call,cdr3_aa
TRBV30,CAWSYGHWNTEAFF
TRBV18,CASSPSQTSYTF
TRBV6-1,CASSVGGAMNTEAFF
TRBV4-3,CASSQDGLAGVRDTQYF
TRBV7-2,CASSFGTSGSNEQFF
TRBV4-1,CASSQVNSFLYEQYF
TRBV10-3,CAISGLAGGQGTDTQYF
TRBV30,CAWSGGGNTIYF
TRBV18,CASSPRLAGESEQFF
TRBV30,CAWSIGVGEQYF
TRBV28,CASSPSPDSRMGNQPQHF
TRBV6-1,CASTLAGELFF
TRBV18,CASSPDEGNYGYTF
TRBV13,CASSHTSGANTGELFF
TRBV29-1,CSVKGTPGENTEAFF
TRBV29-1,CSVETPNYGYTF
TRBV4-3,CASSQEHQARRANSYEQYF
TRBV7-2,CASSPRLVGSYEQYF
TRBV5-4,CASSLSQGSYGYTF
TRBV5-4,CASSLGTANTEAFF
TRBV5-4,CASSLSGAYQETQYF
TRBV4-3,CASSQISQGAYGYTF
TRBV13,CASSGGTSGRWDNEQFF